The clone carrying this T cell receptor beta chain was recorded at least ten times. A 10-nucleotide random UMI tagged transcripts in template-switch 5'RACE cDNA synthesis. TCRdb reprocessed the 5' RACE reads with MiXCR, giving one entry per CDR3 protein. There are fewer than 55,000 distinct CDR3 sequences in the sample; roughly 10% occur only once, and more than 1.5% lies in the top ten. Sample time point: longitudinal time-point 1 (baseline). The CDR3 has 15 amino acids. The V end was cut by 0 bases, the J end by 5 bases, with 13 bases between. Germline assignment: CDR1 SGHTA and CDR2 FQGNSA. The sample is drawn from a study of neurological immune-mediated disorders.

The source of this sequence is a woman between 35 and 50 years old in good health. The chain joins TRBV7-2 to TRBJ1-2, with D uncertain. Input material: PBMCs. CDR3 loop: CASSLAAGLEYGYTF. Here the CDR3 DNA reads TGTGCCAGCAGCTTAGCGGCAGGCCTTGAATATGGCTACACCTTC.